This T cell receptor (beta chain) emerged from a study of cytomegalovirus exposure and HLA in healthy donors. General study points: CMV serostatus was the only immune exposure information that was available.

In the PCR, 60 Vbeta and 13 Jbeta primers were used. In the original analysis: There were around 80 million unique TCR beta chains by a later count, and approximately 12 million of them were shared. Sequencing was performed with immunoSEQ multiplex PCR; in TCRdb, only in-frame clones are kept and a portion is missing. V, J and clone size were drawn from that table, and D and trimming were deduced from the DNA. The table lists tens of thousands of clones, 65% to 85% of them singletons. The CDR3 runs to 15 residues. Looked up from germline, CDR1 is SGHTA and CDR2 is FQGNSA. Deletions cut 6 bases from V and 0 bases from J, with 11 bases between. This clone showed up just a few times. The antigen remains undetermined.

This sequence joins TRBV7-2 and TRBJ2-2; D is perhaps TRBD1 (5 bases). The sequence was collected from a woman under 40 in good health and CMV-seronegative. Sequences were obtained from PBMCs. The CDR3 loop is CASSKQVPNTGELFF. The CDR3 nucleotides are TGTGCCAGCAGTAAACAGGTTCCGAACACCGGGGAGCTGTTTTTT. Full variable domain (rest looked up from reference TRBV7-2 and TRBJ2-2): GAGVSQSPSNKVTEKGKDVELRCDPISGHTALYWYRQSLGQGLEFLIYFQGNSAPDKSGLPSDRFSAERTGGSVSTLTIQRTQQEDSAVYLCASSKQVPNTGELFFGEGSRLTVL.